This T cell receptor (beta chain) appears in the sequencing data of a study of T cell repertoires in cytomegalovirus infection. Turning to the study itself: Signatures in public TCR beta sequences pointed to both CMV infection and matching HLA type. Study observations and caveats: Identification of carriers of CMV plus the relevant HLA was achieved through cumulative public TCR beta family frequency. HLA-C-restricted, CMV-specific TCR beta clonotypes were dominant ex vivo.

About this clonotype itself: The antigen is not known.

Germline V gives CDR1 PRHDT, CDR2 FYEKMQ (reference sequence). This CDR3 is built from 17 residues. The V end lost 3 bases, the J end lost 2 bases, and 14 bases lay between the germline ends. Each CDR3 protein gets one entry after TCRdb re-called the reads with MiXCR. The sample comprises around 330,000 distinct CDR3 sequences, under 20% of which are singletons, and around 11% rests with the top ten. This sequence joins TRBV13 and TRBJ2-6; tentatively, D is TRBD1 (6 bases). The receptor was derived from a human donor in good health (CMV status not recorded). Some clones in this sample may be carry-over from other donors' samples. Sequencing was carried out using PBMCs. CDR3 DNA sequence: TGTGCCAGCAGCTTTAGGCAGGGGAATCCTGGGGCCAACGTCCTGACTTTC. Protein sequence: CASSFRQGNPGANVLTF.